This passage covers 5 T cell receptor beta chains from one sample sequenced in a study of T-cell memory formation after mild COVID-19. In TCRdb, the 5' RACE reads were re-called with MiXCR into one record per CDR3 protein. The data show more than 110,000 distinct CDR3 sequences, roughly 24% seen once. Sequencing input: PBMCs or a T cell subset sorted from them (not recorded which). These receptors originate from an adult woman who had mild COVID-19 (a few samples of this study predate the infection). Cell type and time point are not known.

The chain joins TRBV7-9 to TRBJ1-1; D remains ambiguous. V dropped 5 bases and J dropped 1 base, with 8 bases sitting between them. CDR1 is SEHNR, CDR2 FQNEAQ, per germline (reference sequence). The CDR3 totals 13 residues. CDR3 nucleotides: TGTGCCAGCAGCACGGACTGGAACACTGAAGCTTTCTTT. This translates into CASSTDWNTEAFF. Variable domain in full (rest from reference TRBV7-9 and TRBJ1-1): DTGVSQNPRHKITKRGQNVTFRCDPISEHNRLYWYRQTLGQGPEFLTYFQNEAQLEKSRLLSDRFSAERPKGSFSTLEIQRTEQGDSAMYLCASSTDWNTEAFFGQGTRLTVV.

The V call is TRBV2, the J call TRBJ1-4, with 8 bases matching TRBD1. The CDR3 contains 15 residues. V lost 0 bases, J lost 5 bases, and 2 bases stayed unmatched. Germline lookup yields CDR1 SNHLY and CDR2 FYNNEI. CDR3 sequence reads: CASSEASGGNEKLFF. CDR3 nucleotide sequence: TGTGCCAGCAGTGAAGCATCAGGGGGCAATGAAAAACTGTTTTTT.

This clonotype was seen a handful of times. Its ends do not fully match the called genes, so a read error is possible. The chain links TRBV13 to TRBJ2-1; maybe TRBD1 (6 bases). The germline V gene has CDR1 PRHDT and CDR2 FYEKMQ (reference sequence). The CDR3 consists of 14 residues. The CDR3 protein is CASSLLGQPNDQFF. The DNA of the CDR3 is TGTGCCAGCAGCTTACTTGGACAGCCAAATGATCAGTTCTTC.

This clonotype was observed many times. This chain connects TRBV11-2 to TRBJ1-1; no clear D gene. V was clipped by 0 bases and J by 1 base, with 6 bases between them. The CDR3 length is 14 residues. Per germline, CDR1 SGHAT and CDR2 FQNNGV. The CDR3 is CASSLDPGNTEAFF. For the CDR3, the DNA is TGTGCCAGCAGCTTAGACCCAGGGAACACTGAAGCTTTCTTT.

This clonotype has just one count. The V gene is TRBV5-5, the J gene TRBJ1-5, with TRBD1 matching over 9 bases. The length of the CDR3 is 18 residues. V shed 4 bases, J shed 0 bases, and the junction held 11 bases outside the gene matches. Germline values: CDR1 SGHKS, CDR2 YYEKEE (reference sequence). CDR3 DNA sequence: TGTGCCAGCAGCCCGACGGACAGGGGACTTGATAGCAATCAGCCCCAGCATTTT. This gives the protein CASSPTDRGLDSNQPQHF.